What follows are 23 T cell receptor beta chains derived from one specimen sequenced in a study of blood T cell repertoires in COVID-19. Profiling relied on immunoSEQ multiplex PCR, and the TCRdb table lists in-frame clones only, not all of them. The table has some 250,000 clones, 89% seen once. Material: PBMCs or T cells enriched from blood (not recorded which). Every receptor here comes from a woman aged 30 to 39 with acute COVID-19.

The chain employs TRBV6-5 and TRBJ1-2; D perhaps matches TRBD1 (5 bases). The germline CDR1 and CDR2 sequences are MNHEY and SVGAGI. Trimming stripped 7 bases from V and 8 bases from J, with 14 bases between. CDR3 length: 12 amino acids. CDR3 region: CASTKEGRGYTF. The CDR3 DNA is TGTGCCAGCACTAAGGAGGGGAGAGGCTACACCTTC.

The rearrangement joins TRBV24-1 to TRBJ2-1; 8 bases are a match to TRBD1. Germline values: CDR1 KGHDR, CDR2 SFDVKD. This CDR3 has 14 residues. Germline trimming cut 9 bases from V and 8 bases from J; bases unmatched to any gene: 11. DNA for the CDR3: TGTGCCACCGGGCAGGGGGCAATTGAGGATGAGCAGTTCTTC. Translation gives CATGQGAIEDEQFF.

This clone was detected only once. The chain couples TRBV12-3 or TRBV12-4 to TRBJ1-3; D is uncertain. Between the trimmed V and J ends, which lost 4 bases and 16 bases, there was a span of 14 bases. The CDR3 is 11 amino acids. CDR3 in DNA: TGTGCCAGCAGTTCGAGGCCAATTTGGTATTTT. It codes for CASSSRPIWYF.

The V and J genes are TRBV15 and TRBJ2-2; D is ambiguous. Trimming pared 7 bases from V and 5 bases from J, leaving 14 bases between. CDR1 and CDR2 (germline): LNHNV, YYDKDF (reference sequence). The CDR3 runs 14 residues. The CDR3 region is CATILREATGELFF. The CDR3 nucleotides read TGTGCCACCATCCTCCGAGAAGCTACCGGGGAGCTGTTTTTT.

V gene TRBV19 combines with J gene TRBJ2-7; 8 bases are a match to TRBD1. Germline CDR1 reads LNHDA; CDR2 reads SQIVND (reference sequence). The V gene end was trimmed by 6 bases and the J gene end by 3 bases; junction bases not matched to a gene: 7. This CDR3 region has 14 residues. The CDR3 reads CASSRGQENYEQYF. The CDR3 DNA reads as TGTGCCAGTAGCAGGGGACAGGAAAACTACGAGCAGTACTTC.

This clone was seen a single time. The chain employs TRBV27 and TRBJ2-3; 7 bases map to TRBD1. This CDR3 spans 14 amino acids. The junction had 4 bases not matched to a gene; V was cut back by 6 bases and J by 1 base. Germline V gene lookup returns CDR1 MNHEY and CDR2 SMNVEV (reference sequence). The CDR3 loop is CASRHRGGTDTQYF. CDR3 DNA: TGTGCCAGCAGACACAGGGGAGGCACAGATACGCAGTATTTT.

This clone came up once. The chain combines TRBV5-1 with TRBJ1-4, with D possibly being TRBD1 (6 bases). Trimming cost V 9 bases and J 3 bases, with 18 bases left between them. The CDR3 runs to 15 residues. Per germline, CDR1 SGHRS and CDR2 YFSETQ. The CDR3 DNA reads TGCGCCACCAAAAGGGAGGGACACCCTAATGAAAAACTGTTTTTT. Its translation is CATKREGHPNEKLFF.

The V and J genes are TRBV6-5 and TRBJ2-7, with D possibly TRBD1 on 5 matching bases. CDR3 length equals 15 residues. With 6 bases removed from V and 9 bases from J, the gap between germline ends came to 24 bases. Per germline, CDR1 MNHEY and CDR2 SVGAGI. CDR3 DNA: TGTGCCAGCAGAAATAGCCGACAGACGTCTAACGTGCAGTACTTC. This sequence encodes CASRNSRQTSNVQYF.

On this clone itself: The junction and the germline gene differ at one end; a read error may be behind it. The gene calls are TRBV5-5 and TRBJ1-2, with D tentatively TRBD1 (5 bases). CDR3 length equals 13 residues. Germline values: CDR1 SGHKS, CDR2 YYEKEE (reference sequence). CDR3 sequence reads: CASTLTVNYGYTF. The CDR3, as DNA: TGTGCCAGCACCTTGACAGTTAACTATGGCTACACCTTC.

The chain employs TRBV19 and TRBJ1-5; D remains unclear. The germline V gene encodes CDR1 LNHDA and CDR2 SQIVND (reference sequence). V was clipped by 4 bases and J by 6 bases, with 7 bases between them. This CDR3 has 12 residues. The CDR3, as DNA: TGTGCCAGTAGTAGGGAGAGTCAGCCCCAGCATTTT. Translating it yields CASSRESQPQHF.

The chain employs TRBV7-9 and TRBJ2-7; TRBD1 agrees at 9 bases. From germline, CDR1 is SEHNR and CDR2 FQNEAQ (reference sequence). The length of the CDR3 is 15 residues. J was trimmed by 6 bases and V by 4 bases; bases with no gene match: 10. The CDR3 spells CASSYFRDRASEQYF. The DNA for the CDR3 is TGTGCCAGCAGCTATTTCCGGGACAGGGCATCCGAGCAGTACTTC.

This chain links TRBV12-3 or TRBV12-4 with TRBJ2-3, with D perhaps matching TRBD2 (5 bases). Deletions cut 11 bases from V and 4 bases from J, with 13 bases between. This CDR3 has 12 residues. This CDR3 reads CAVRGSADTQYF. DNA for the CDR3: TGTGCCGTTCGGGGTTCTGCAGATACGCAGTATTTT.

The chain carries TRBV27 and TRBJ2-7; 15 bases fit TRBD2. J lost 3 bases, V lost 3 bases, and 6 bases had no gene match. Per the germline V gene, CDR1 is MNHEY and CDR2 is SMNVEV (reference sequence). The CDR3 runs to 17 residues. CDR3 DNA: TGTGCCAGCAGTTTGGGGACTAGCGGGGGGTTGGACTACGAGCAGTACTTC. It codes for CASSLGTSGGLDYEQYF.

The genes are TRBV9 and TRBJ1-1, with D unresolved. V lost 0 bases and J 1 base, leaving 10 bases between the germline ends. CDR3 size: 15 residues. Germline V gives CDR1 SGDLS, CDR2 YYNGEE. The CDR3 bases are TGTGCCAGCAGCGTAGGGCAAGTCCGGAACACTGAAGCTTTCTTT. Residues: CASSVGQVRNTEAFF. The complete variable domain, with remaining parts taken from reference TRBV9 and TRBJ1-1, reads DSGVTQTPKHLITATGQRVTLRCSPRSGDLSVYWYQQSLDQGLQFLIQYYNGEERAKGNILERFSAQQFPDLHSELNLSSLELGDSALYFCASSVGQVRNTEAFFGQGTRLTVV.

DNA of the CDR3: TGCGCCAGCAGCTTCGGGGACAGGGAAAAGAACGAGCAGTACTTC. Its protein is CASSFGDREKNEQYF. The chain uses TRBV5-1 and TRBJ2-7, with 9 bases that match TRBD1. Looked up from germline, CDR1 is SGHRS and CDR2 is YFSETQ. Trimming took 2 bases from V and 5 from J; bases not matched to a gene: 8. This CDR3 comprises 15 residues.

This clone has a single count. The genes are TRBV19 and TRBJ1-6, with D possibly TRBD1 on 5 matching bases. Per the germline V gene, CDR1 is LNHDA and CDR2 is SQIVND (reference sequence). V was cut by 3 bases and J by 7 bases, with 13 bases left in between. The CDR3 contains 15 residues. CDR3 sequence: CASSIVGTDNSPLHF. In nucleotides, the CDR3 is TGTGCCAGTAGTATTGTGGGGACTGACAATTCACCCCTCCACTTT.

CDR3 residues: CASSDRQGQSGIHEQYF. As DNA, the CDR3 is TGTGCCAGCAGTGACCGACAGGGTCAATCCGGCATCCACGAGCAGTACTTC. The rearrangement links TRBV6-1 to TRBJ2-7; 7 bases are a match to TRBD1. The CDR3 length is 17 residues. J was trimmed by 5 bases and V by 3 bases; bases with no gene match: 16. Germline V gene lookup returns CDR1 MNHNS and CDR2 SASEGT.

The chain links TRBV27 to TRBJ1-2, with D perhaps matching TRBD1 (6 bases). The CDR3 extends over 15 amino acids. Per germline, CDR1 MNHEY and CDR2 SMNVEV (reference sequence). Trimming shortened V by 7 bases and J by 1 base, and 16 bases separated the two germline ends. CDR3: CASTITGLGNYGYTF. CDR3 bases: TGTGCCAGCACCATAACAGGGCTGGGTAACTATGGCTACACCTTC.

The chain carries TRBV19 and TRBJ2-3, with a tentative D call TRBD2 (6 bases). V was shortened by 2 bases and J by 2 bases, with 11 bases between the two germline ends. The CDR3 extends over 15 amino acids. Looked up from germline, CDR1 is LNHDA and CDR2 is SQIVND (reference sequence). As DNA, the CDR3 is TGTGCCAGTAGTATAAGTGCGGGGTTCACAGATACGCAGTATTTT. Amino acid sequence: CASSISAGFTDTQYF.

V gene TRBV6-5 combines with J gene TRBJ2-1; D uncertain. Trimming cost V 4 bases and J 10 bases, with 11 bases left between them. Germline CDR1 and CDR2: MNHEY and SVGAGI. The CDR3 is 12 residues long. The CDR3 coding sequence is TGTGCCAGCAGTTTACCCGGTGAGGAGCAGTTCTTC. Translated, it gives CASSLPGEEQFF.

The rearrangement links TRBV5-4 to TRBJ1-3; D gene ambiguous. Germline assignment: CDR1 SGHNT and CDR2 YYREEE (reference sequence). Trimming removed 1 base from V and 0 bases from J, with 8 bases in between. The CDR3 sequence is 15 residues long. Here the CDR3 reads CASSLNSGSGNTIYF. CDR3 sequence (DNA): TGTGCCAGCAGCTTGAACAGCGGCTCTGGAAACACCATATATTTT.

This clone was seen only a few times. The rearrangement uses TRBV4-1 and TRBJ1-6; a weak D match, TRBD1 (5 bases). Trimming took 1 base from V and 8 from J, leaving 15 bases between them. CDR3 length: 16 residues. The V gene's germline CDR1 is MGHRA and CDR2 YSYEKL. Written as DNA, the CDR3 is TGCGCCAGCAGCCAAGGGGGCGGACCAAACTATTCACCCCTCCACTTT. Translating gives CASSQGGGPNYSPLHF.

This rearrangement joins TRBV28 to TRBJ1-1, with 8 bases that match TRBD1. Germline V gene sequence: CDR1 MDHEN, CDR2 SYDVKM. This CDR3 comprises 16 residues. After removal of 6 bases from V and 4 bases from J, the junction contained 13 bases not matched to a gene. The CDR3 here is CASRDRVSEFGTEAFF. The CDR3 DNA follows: TGTGCCAGCAGGGACAGGGTGTCAGAATTCGGCACTGAAGCTTTCTTT. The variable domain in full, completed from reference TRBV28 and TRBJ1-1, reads DVKVTQSSRYLVKRTGEKVFLECVQDMDHENMFWYRQDPGLGLRLIYFSYDVKMKEKGDIPEGYSVSREKKERFSLILESASTNQTSMYLCASRDRVSEFGTEAFFGQGTRLTVV.